Listed below are T cell receptor beta chains from one sample, sequenced in a study of blood T cell repertoires in COVID-19. The data were produced by immunoSEQ multiplex PCR, yet TCRdb's version contains in-frame clones alone and is incomplete. The repertoire holds over 400,000 clones, with 85% to 90% as singletons. The specimen sequenced was peripheral blood. Every receptor here comes from a woman in her fifties or sixties with COVID-19, enrolled during active disease. Each CDR3 is given with its conserved first and last residue. A D gene is named only where the DNA matches it firmly. Some rows have no size entry. The others give once, few or many, or a class for an expanded clone.

j_call: TRBJ1-5
clone_size: once
d_call: .
v_call: TRBV6-6
cdr3_aa: CASRAGASNQPQHF
cdr3_nt: TGTGCCAGCAGGGCAGGGGCTAGCAATCAGCCCCAGCATTTT

j_call: TRBJ2-7
clone_size: .
d_call: TRBD1
v_call: TRBV6-5
cdr3_aa: CASSFTGGYEQYF
cdr3_nt: TGTGCCAGCAGTTTTACAGGGGGCTACGAGCAGTACTTC

j_call: TRBJ2-1
clone_size: once
d_call: TRBD2
v_call: TRBV3-1/TRBV3-2
cdr3_aa: CASSPRVGGGLGEQFF
cdr3_nt: TGTGCCAGCAGCCCCCGCGTTGGCGGGGGGCTGGGTGAGCAGTTCTTC

j_call: TRBJ2-1
clone_size: once
d_call: TRBD2
v_call: TRBV2
cdr3_aa: CASMGTSEIRGTYNEQFF
cdr3_nt: TGTGCCAGCATGGGGACTAGCGAGATTAGGGGGACCTACAATGAGCAGTTCTTC

j_call: TRBJ1-5
clone_size: many
d_call: .
v_call: TRBV3-1/TRBV3-2
cdr3_aa: CASSQDLNQPQHF
cdr3_nt: TGTGCCAGCAGCCAAGATCTTAATCAGCCCCAGCATTTT

j_call: TRBJ2-1
clone_size: .
d_call: .
v_call: TRBV9
cdr3_aa: CASSITRNNEQFF
cdr3_nt: TGTGCCAGCAGCATTACCAGGAACAATGAGCAGTTCTTC

j_call: TRBJ1-5
clone_size: few
d_call: .
v_call: TRBV12-5
cdr3_aa: CASGANSDQPQHF
cdr3_nt: TGTGCTAGTGGTGCCAATTCGGATCAGCCCCAGCATTTT

j_call: TRBJ1-1
clone_size: .
d_call: .
v_call: TRBV28
cdr3_aa: CASSLGGTTEAFF
cdr3_nt: TGTGCCAGCAGTTTAGGCGGGACCACTGAAGCTTTCTTT

j_call: TRBJ2-3
clone_size: .
d_call: .
v_call: TRBV7-2
cdr3_aa: CASSPYGDTQYF
cdr3_nt: TGTGCCAGCAGCCCTTACGGAGATACGCAGTATTTT

j_call: TRBJ2-2
clone_size: .
d_call: TRBD1
v_call: TRBV7-6
cdr3_aa: CASSLVYRGYTGELFF
cdr3_nt: TGTGCCAGCAGCTTAGTATACAGGGGATACACCGGGGAGCTGTTTTTT

j_call: TRBJ2-2
clone_size: .
d_call: .
v_call: TRBV5-1
cdr3_aa: CASSLEAGPHTGELFF
cdr3_nt: TGCGCCAGCAGCTTGGAAGCAGGGCCCCACACCGGGGAGCTGTTTTTT

j_call: TRBJ2-7
clone_size: .
d_call: TRBD2
v_call: TRBV9
cdr3_aa: CASSVGLSGGAHEQYF
cdr3_nt: TGTGCCAGCAGCGTAGGGTTGAGCGGGGGGGCCCACGAGCAGTACTTC

j_call: TRBJ2-7
clone_size: .
d_call: TRBD2
v_call: TRBV19
cdr3_aa: CASSLGLERGYEQYF
cdr3_nt: TGTGCCAGTAGTTTGGGTCTAGAGCGGGGCTACGAGCAGTACTTC

j_call: TRBJ1-2
clone_size: .
d_call: TRBD1
v_call: TRBV14
cdr3_aa: CASSLNTGGAYDYGYTF
cdr3_nt: TGTGCCAGCAGTCTTAATACAGGGGGCGCGTATGACTATGGCTACACCTTC